This T cell receptor (beta chain) was sequenced during a study of vaccination effects on CD4 cells after COVID-19. As for the study in general: Two-dose BNT162b2 or mRNA-1273 vaccination was given to participants.

Trimming cost V 4 bases and J 7 bases, with 8 bases left between them. Germline loops: CDR1 LNHDA, CDR2 SQIVND (reference sequence). This CDR3 spans 12 amino acids. Before any sequencing was done, the ViraFEST assay used viral peptide pools to expand antigen-specific CD4+ T cells. With approximately ten days of culture completed, CD4+ T cells were isolated. Neither prior SARS-CoV-2 infection nor positive nucleocapsid antibodies were present in the vaccine recipients. IL-2 at 8 to 10 IU/ml and peptides at roughly 9.6 ug/ml were added to cultured PBMC, roughly 1.8 million per well. Cultures had half their medium replaced with IL-2 medium on days 3 and 7. Sequencing was performed with immunoSEQ multiplex PCR; in TCRdb, only in-frame clones are kept and a portion is missing. The sample contains approximately 44,000 clones, 70% of which appear only once. This clone was detected a few times. What it binds is not known.

The rearrangement uses TRBV19 and TRBJ1-5; no clear D gene. This material consisted of CD4+ T cells from PBMCs cultured with HCoV-OC43 spike peptides, taken before COVID-19 vaccination. Subset meaning: HCoV-OC43 spike overlapping peptide pool stimulation. This receptor was taken from a human donor who received a COVID-19 vaccine. CDR3 loop: CASSRGRQPQHF. CDR3 nucleotides: TGTGCCAGTAGTAGAGGCAGGCAGCCCCAGCATTTT.